This T cell receptor beta chain comes out of a study of PD-1 blockade in mismatch repair-deficient tumors. Study-wide context: Enrolled about 2012-2016, patients had progressing, pretreated mismatch repair-deficient cancers of over nine types.

Data came from immunoSEQ multiplex PCR; TCRdb stores just in-frame clones and leaves some out. There are approximately 9,000 clones in the sample; 75% to 95% occur only once, and approximately 9.9% lies in the top ten. From germline, CDR1 is SEHNR and CDR2 FQNEAQ (reference sequence). Trimming cost V 5 bases and J 13 bases; bases outside gene matches: 13. The CDR3 is made up of 13 amino acids. In regard to this clone: Its cognate antigen is unknown.

As to time point: approximately nine-day in vitro stimulation with candidate neoantigen peptide 3. TCR sequencing covered a few patients who responded to pembrolizumab. Each of over 5 ELISpot-reactive candidate peptides was used for approximately eleven-day stimulation. The sequence was collected from an adult with mismatch repair-deficient cancer. The source material was cells cultured in vitro, sampled from a patient treated with pembrolizumab. The rearrangement joins TRBV7-9 to TRBJ1-2; 7 bases align to TRBD1. CDR3 sequence reads: CASSGSTGTGFTF. CDR3 nucleotide sequence: TGTGCCAGCAGCGGTTCGACAGGGACTGGTTTCACCTTC.